This T cell receptor (beta chain) stems from a study of blood T cells in healthy people across ages (dated by TCRdb to between 2014 and 2017). About the full investigation: In model experiments, template switching captured about one uniquely barcoded TCR beta cDNA molecule for every two T cells. Donors were grouped into four age groups: young (average roughly 15 years), middle-aged (over 35), aged (62) and long-lived (about 90). To avoid experimental bias, donors of different ages were randomly spread across the sequencing lanes. To track age-related changes in TCR beta repertoire diversity, the study relied on deep sequencing normalized with unique cDNA molecular identifiers. Using the same blood draw, the study looked at two additional independent replicas of 1 million unique cDNA reads for two donors, one aged 18 to 29 and the other aged 80 or older. Here is what the overall study found, with its caveats: Because donor CMV infection status was unknown, age-related changes in expanded clonotypes were potentially confounded. Estimates of total diversity from one million sequenced T cells were regarded as lower bounds and underestimates. Compared with the aged group, more naive CD4+ T cells, fewer expanded clones and increased TCR diversity were shown by the long-lived group, suggesting age selection. Observed TCR beta diversity per million T cells fell roughly linearly with age, and a significant reduction was already apparent by age roughly 40. Because profiling used bulk unsorted PBMCs, naive and antigen-experienced compartments could not be compared conclusively. The percentage of naive T cells measured by flow cytometry correlated strongly with observed TCR beta diversity.

To prepare the library, 5' RACE was applied. The sequencing machine was an Illumina HiSeq 2500. A second PCR of roughly 7 to 12 cycles was run with a J-beta primer mix and a sample-barcoded 5' primer. A template-switch 5' adaptor carrying 12 random nucleotides introduced a unique molecular identifier onto each TCR beta cDNA molecule. Each sample yielded at least 3 million CDR3-containing paired-end reads. First-strand cDNA synthesis was performed from all RNA using the Mint cDNA synthesis kit, with priming by a TRBC-specific oligonucleotide. Following uracil-DNA glycosylase treatment, all cDNA underwent a first 18-cycle PCR with the universal primers M1SS and BC2_uni_R. In the paper's pipeline: For normalization, 1 million high-quality reads, each with a distinct molecular identifier, were randomly selected from each sample. Reads sharing molecular identifiers were discarded rather than binned into consensus sequences. MiTCR, set to a Q25 quality threshold and the strictest error-elimination algorithm, was used for CDR3 identification, clonotype clustering and error correction. Lower-bound total TCR beta diversity was estimated with a nonparametric unseen species model using Euler transformation. TCRdb reprocessed the public reads (quality trimming at Q25 with fastp, clone calling with MiXCR) and kept in-frame beta chains. Rows with one shared CDR3 protein collapse into an entry with the most common genes and DNA. Clone size and V and J calls follow TCRdb, not the original study. The table for this sample lists 550,000 to 700,000 distinct CDR3 sequences; roughly a quarter of them were counted only once. The ten top clones hold approximately 17% of the sample.

The 39 donors, aged 6 to 90 years, were systemically healthy Caucasian individuals from Russia. Each donor gave about 9.7 milliliters of peripheral blood, drawn into EDTA-treated Vacutainer tubes. Ficoll-Paque density-gradient centrifugation was used to isolate PBMCs, with at least 7 million obtained per sample. Total RNA, at least 6 micrograms per sample, was extracted from PBMCs with Trizol reagent. The percentages of naive CD45RAhigh/CD27high T cells were determined by flow cytometry on a PBMC aliquot from every donor. This clonotype has more than one count but fewer than ten. This clone's antigen is unknown. Base-call qualities are not available, and no considerably larger clone is one nucleotide away. The CDR3 goes from the cysteine to the phenylalanine over 14 residues. The entry retains the CDR3 DNA only, 42 bases that are in frame from base 1. V was cut back by 3 bases and J by 3 bases, leaving a gap of 13 bases between them. CDR1 SQVTM and CDR2 ANQGSEA were looked up in the germline V gene.

The rearrangement joined TRBV29-1 to TRBJ2-3, with the D assignment possibly TRBD1 or TRBD2, given 7 matching bases for each. The sample taken for sequencing was blood. The origin of this receptor is an older woman in good health. The DNA is TGCAGCGTTGATGGCCAGGGGGGGACAGATACGCAGTATTTT. Its product reads: CSVDGQGGTDTQYF.